A single sample gave rise to the 29 T cell receptor beta chains below, sequenced in a study of T cell responses to AZD1222 COVID-19 vaccine. This table comes from immunoSEQ multiplex PCR, and its TCRdb copy is limited to in-frame clones, with some not included. The profile shows over 130,000 clones, around 95% of them singletons. The input for sequencing was peripheral blood, taken on day 0 of AZD1222 vaccination. Every receptor here comes from an adult in good health.

The V gene is TRBV6-5, the J gene TRBJ2-5; weak D call: TRBD1 (5 bases). Trimming cost V 9 bases and J 5 bases, with 13 bases left between them. The CDR3 has 12 amino acids. Germline V gene data show CDR1 as MNHEY and CDR2 as SVGAGI. The CDR3 region is CASDSLGETQYF. The CDR3, as DNA: TGTGCCAGTGACAGTCTTGGGGAGACCCAGTACTTC.

The genes are TRBV4-3 and TRBJ1-2; 9 positions agree with TRBD1. The trim removed 0 bases at V and 2 bases at J, leaving 4 bases unmatched. This CDR3 is 16 amino acids long. Germline V CDR1 and CDR2: LGHNA, YSLEER. CDR3 coding DNA: TGCGCCAGCAGCCAAGATCCCGGGACAGGGAACTATGGCTACACCTTC. It translates to CASSQDPGTGNYGYTF.

The chain employs TRBV27 and TRBJ2-1; D may match TRBD1 or TRBD2 (6 bases each). The germline V and J ends were trimmed by 9 bases and 3 bases, with 15 bases remaining between them. Germline loops: CDR1 MNHEY, CDR2 SMNVEV (reference sequence). The CDR3 loop spans 14 amino acids. The DNA of the CDR3 is TGTGCCAGTTTGGGGGGCAGGGTCTACAATGAGCAGTTCTTC. It encodes CASLGGRVYNEQFF.

The V gene is TRBV7-8, the J gene TRBJ1-5; a possible D gene is TRBD1 (5 bases). This CDR3 comprises 14 residues. In germline, CDR1 is SGHVS, CDR2 FQNEAQ. The DNA for the CDR3 is TGTGCTTGGGGCAGCGCTTATAGCAATCAGCCCCAGCATTTT. Protein: CAWGSAYSNQPQHF.

The genes are TRBV18 and TRBJ2-5; D gene unclear. The CDR3 runs to 12 residues. Trimming shortened V by 3 bases and J by 5 bases, and 7 bases separated the two germline ends. In germline, CDR1 is KGHSH, CDR2 LQKENI. CDR3 sequence reads: CASSPGGETQYF. As DNA, the CDR3 is TGTGCCAGCTCACCGGGTGGTGAGACCCAGTACTTC.

This chain joins TRBV20-1 and TRBJ1-1; D gene ambiguous. V lost 4 bases to trimming and J lost 4 bases, with 25 bases between them. In germline, CDR1 is DFQATT, CDR2 SNEGSKA (reference sequence). The CDR3 contains 17 residues. The CDR3 here is CSANDEDPAQWGTEAFF. Here the CDR3 DNA reads TGCAGTGCTAATGACGAGGACCCGGCGCAATGGGGCACTGAAGCTTTCTTT.

The chain links TRBV4-1 to TRBJ2-2; no reliable D call. The V and J ends lost 1 base and 12 bases respectively, with 12 bases between them. The CDR3 extends over 13 amino acids. The V gene's germline CDR1 is MGHRA and CDR2 YSYEKL. The CDR3 nucleotides read TGCGCCAGCAGCCAAGTCGGTTCCCGGAAGCTGTTTTTT. Translating gives CASSQVGSRKLFF.

The chain carries TRBV6-6 and TRBJ1-5, with D tentatively TRBD1 (6 bases). The length of the CDR3 is 14 residues. From germline, CDR1 is MNHNY and CDR2 SVGAGI (reference sequence). V shed 8 bases and J shed 6 bases, with 17 bases lying between them. CDR3 residues: CASSGGAQSQPQHF. DNA of the CDR3: TGTGCCAGCTCGGGGGGGGCGCAGAGTCAGCCCCAGCATTTT.

This clone was picked up one time. This rearrangement joins TRBV5-6 to TRBJ2-2; D not certain. The V gene's germline CDR1 is SGHDT and CDR2 YYEEEE. V lost 0 bases, J lost 0 bases, and 3 bases lay in between. This CDR3 region has 14 residues. CDR3 nucleotide sequence: TGTGCCAGCAGCTTGGACCCGAACACCGGGGAGCTGTTTTTT. It codes for CASSLDPNTGELFF. The complete variable domain, with remaining parts taken from reference TRBV5-6 and TRBJ2-2, reads DAGVTQSPTHLIKTRGQQVTLRCSPKSGHDTVSWYQQALGQGPQFIFQYYEEEERQRGNFPDRFSGHQFPNYSSELNVNALLLGDSALYLCASSLDPNTGELFFGEGSRLTVL.

The V gene is TRBV23-1, the J gene TRBJ1-5, with 9 bases matching TRBD1. TRBV23-1 is annotated as an ORF whose role is uncertain. There are 16 residues in the CDR3. The trim removed 7 bases at V and 2 bases at J, leaving 9 bases unmatched. The CDR3 bases are TGCGCCAGCACCCCGGGACAGGGAGGCGGCAATCAGCCCCAGCATTTT. This sequence encodes CASTPGQGGGNQPQHF.

The chain carries TRBV10-2 and TRBJ1-2; D unresolved. CDR1 and CDR2 (germline): WSHSY, SAAADI. Trimming left V 3 bases short and J 7 bases short, with 15 bases between. The CDR3 runs to 14 residues. The DNA for the CDR3 is TGCGCCAGCAGTGAAGGTGCCGGTATTGGTGGCTACACCTTC. It encodes CASSEGAGIGGYTF.

This chain connects TRBV15 to TRBJ1-5; D not resolved. V lost 1 base to trimming and J lost 6 bases, with 7 bases between them. The CDR3 runs 13 residues. The germline CDR1 and CDR2 sequences are LNHNV and YYDKDF (reference sequence). The chain's CDR3 is CATSRVLGQPQHF. The CDR3 DNA reads TGTGCCACCAGCAGAGTTTTGGGTCAGCCCCAGCATTTT.

The rearrangement links TRBV3-1 (or the pseudogene TRBV3-2) to TRBJ2-7; D is ambiguous. The CDR3 has 14 amino acids. Between the trimmed V and J ends, which lost 1 base and 3 bases, there was a span of 10 bases. Germline V CDR1 and CDR2: LGHDT, YNNKEL (reference sequence). In nucleotides, the CDR3 is TGTGCCAGCAGCCAAGCCTTCGGATACTACGAGCAGTACGTC. Its protein product is CASSQAFGYYEQYV.

The chain is built from TRBV28 and TRBJ1-6; 8 bases fit TRBD1. J was trimmed by 7 bases and V by 10 bases; bases with no gene match: 6. CDR3 length: 13 amino acids. The germline gives CDR1 MDHEN, CDR2 SYDVKM. In DNA form, the CDR3 reads TGTGCCACAAGGACAGGGATAAATTCACCCCTCCACTTT. Translation gives CATRTGINSPLHF.

The genes are TRBV7-9 and TRBJ1-6; TRBD1 aligns across 7 bases. The germline V gene has CDR1 SEHNR and CDR2 FQNEAQ (reference sequence). Unmatched junction bases numbered 14, after V lost 1 base and J lost 5 bases. The CDR3 consists of 19 residues. CDR3: CASSLGQGLRFSDNSPLHF. CDR3 coding DNA: TGTGCCAGCAGCTTAGGACAGGGTCTTCGGTTTAGTGATAATTCACCCCTCCACTTT.

This chain joins TRBV29-1 and TRBJ2-3; 7 bases agree with TRBD1. Germline assignment: CDR1 SQVTM and CDR2 ANQGSEA. The length of the CDR3 is 14 residues. V lost 4 bases, J lost 3 bases, and 7 bases stayed unmatched. CDR3 amino acids: CSVATSTGTDTQYF. The CDR3 DNA is TGCAGCGTTGCCACTTCGACAGGGACAGATACGCAGTATTTT.

This clone was recorded once. This rearrangement joins TRBV4-1 to TRBJ2-5; D is possibly TRBD2 (5 bases). The germline gives CDR1 MGHRA, CDR2 YSYEKL. Trimming stripped 0 bases from V and 1 base from J, with 9 bases between. The CDR3 length is 15 residues. The DNA for the CDR3 is TGCGCCAGCAGCCAAGACTCGGGGAGCCAAGAGACCCAGTACTTC. It translates to CASSQDSGSQETQYF.

Regarding this clone: A junction end diverges from the germline sequence, so it may reflect a read error. The chain uses TRBV3-1 (or the pseudogene TRBV3-2) and TRBJ2-5; 15 positions match TRBD2. The CDR3 runs to 16 residues. In germline, CDR1 is LGHDT, CDR2 YNNKEL (reference sequence). CDR3 amino acids: CASSQDLGLAGGPRHF. In DNA form, the CDR3 reads TGTGCCAGCAGCCAAGATCTTGGACTAGCGGGGGGGCCACGGCACTTC.

V usage is TRBV11-3 and J usage is TRBJ1-1; no clear D. CDR1 and CDR2 (germline): SGHNT, YENEEA. The CDR3 is 13 residues long. Trimming left V 3 bases short and J 4 bases short, with 9 bases between. The CDR3 bases are TGTGCCAGCAGCTTTGGTGTGGGCACTGAAGCTTTCTTT. Amino acids: CASSFGVGTEAFF.

Turning to this clone: Other DNA sequences within the sample encode an identical CDR3. The gene calls are TRBV5-1 and TRBJ1-1; D gene unclear. The CDR3 sequence is 11 residues long. V was pared by 5 bases and J by 2 bases, with 4 bases between. Germline V gives CDR1 SGHRS, CDR2 YFSETQ. The CDR3 loop is CASRQNTEAFF. CDR3 coding DNA: TGCGCCAGCAGGCAAAACACTGAAGCTTTCTTT.

The chain carries TRBV7-6 and TRBJ2-2; unclear D gene. Looked up from germline, CDR1 is SGHVS and CDR2 is FNYEAQ. This CDR3 has 15 residues. V lost 6 bases to trimming and J lost 3 bases, with 14 bases between them. Here the CDR3 reads CASSGVGRHTGELFF. The CDR3 nucleotides are TGTGCCAGCAGTGGGGTGGGCAGGCACACCGGGGAGCTGTTTTTT.

The chain joins TRBV7-9 to TRBJ2-5, with 9 positions matching TRBD1. CDR1 and CDR2 (germline): SEHNR, FQNEAQ (reference sequence). The CDR3 sequence is 14 residues long. The V segment lost 5 bases and the J segment 5 bases; nucleotides outside the gene matches: 6. The CDR3 spells CASSPTGTGETQYF. As DNA, the CDR3 is TGTGCCAGCAGCCCAACCGGGACAGGGGAGACCCAGTACTTC.

This clone was seen a few times. V is TRBV6-4 and J is TRBJ2-1, with 11 nucleotides matching TRBD2. This CDR3 is built from 15 residues. Germline V gene data show CDR1 as MRHNA and CDR2 as SNTAGT. V dropped 5 bases and J dropped 3; count of bases not matched to a gene: 3. The CDR3 sequence: CASSLTSGDYNEQFF. CDR3 sequence (DNA): TGTGCCAGCAGTTTGACTAGCGGGGACTACAATGAGCAGTTCTTC.

The genes are TRBV19 and TRBJ1-1, with D possibly TRBD1 on 5 matching bases. Germline CDR1 LNHDA, CDR2 SQIVND (reference sequence). The length of the CDR3 is 18 residues. Trimming took 6 bases from V and 0 from J, leaving 23 bases between them. The CDR3 DNA reads as TGTGCCAGTAGGCGCATGGCCGGCAGGGCCGTAATGAACACTGAAGCTTTCTTT. Translated, it gives CASRRMAGRAVMNTEAFF.

This chain uses TRBV5-1 with TRBJ1-4; 7 bases line up with TRBD1. CDR3 size: 18 residues. The trim removed 0 bases at V and 0 bases at J, leaving 8 bases unmatched. The germline CDR1 and CDR2 sequences are SGHRS and YFSETQ. The CDR3 spells CASSLAWQGVSTNEKLFF. DNA for the CDR3: TGCGCCAGCAGCTTGGCCTGGCAGGGGGTTTCAACTAATGAAAAACTGTTTTTT.

The V and J genes are TRBV2 and TRBJ1-4, with a possible D match to TRBD1 (5 bases). This CDR3 is built from 13 residues. V lost 7 bases to trimming and J lost 8 bases, with 14 bases between them. Germline CDR1 is SNHLY and CDR2 is FYNNEI. The CDR3 nucleotides read TGTGCCAGCACTGAGAACAGGCGGGAAAAACTGTTTTTT. Its translation: CASTENRREKLFF.

This chain uses TRBV6-5 with TRBJ2-3; 7 bases are shared with TRBD2. CDR3 length: 13 residues. V lost 4 bases, J lost 7 bases, and 5 bases stayed unmatched. Germline V gives CDR1 MNHEY, CDR2 SVGAGI. CDR3 in amino acids: CASSSDGGNTQYF. In DNA, the CDR3 is TGTGCCAGCAGTTCCGACGGGGGGAATACGCAGTATTTT.

The J gene is TRBJ1-5, the V gene TRBV19; TRBD1 matches at 8 bases. Germline loops: CDR1 LNHDA, CDR2 SQIVND (reference sequence). The V gene end was trimmed by 5 bases and the J gene end by 2 bases; junction bases not matched to a gene: 5. CDR3 length: 15 amino acids. DNA for the CDR3: TGTGCCAGTAGTTCAGGGGGCGCAGGCAATCAGCCCCAGCATTTT. This sequence encodes CASSSGGAGNQPQHF.

The V gene is TRBV18, the J gene TRBJ2-5; 10 bases line up with TRBD1. V was pared by 4 bases and J by 5 bases, with 10 bases of the junction left unmatched. The CDR3 is 16 residues long. Germline lookup yields CDR1 KGHSH and CDR2 LQKENI. The CDR3 protein is CASSLRRTGGPETQYF. The CDR3 DNA reads as TGTGCCAGCTCACTACGCCGGACAGGGGGGCCGGAGACCCAGTACTTC. Using reference TRBV18 and TRBJ2-5 for the parts outside the CDR3, the full variable domain is NAGVMQNPRHLVRRRGQEARLRCSPMKGHSHVYWYRQLPEEGLKFMVYLQKENIIDESGMPKERFSAEFPKEGPSILRIQQVVRGDSAAYFCASSLRRTGGPETQYFGPGTRLLVL.